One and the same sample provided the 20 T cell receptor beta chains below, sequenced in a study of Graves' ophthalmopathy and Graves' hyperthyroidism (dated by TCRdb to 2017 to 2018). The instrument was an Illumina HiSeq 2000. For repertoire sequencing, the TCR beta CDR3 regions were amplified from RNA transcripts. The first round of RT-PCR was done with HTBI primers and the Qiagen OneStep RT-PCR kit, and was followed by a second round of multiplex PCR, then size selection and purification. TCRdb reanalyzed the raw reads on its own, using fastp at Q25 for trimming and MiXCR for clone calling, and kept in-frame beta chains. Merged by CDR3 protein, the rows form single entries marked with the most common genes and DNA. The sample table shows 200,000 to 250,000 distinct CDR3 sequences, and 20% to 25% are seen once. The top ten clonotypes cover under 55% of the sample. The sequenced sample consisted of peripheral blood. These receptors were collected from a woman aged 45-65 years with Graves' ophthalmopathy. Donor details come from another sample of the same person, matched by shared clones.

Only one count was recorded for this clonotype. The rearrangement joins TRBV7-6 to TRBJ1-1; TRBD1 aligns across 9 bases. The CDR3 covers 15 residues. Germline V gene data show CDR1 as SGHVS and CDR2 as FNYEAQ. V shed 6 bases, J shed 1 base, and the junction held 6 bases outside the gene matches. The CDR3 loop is CASSPGQGTNTEAFF. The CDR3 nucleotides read TGTGCCAGCAGTCCGGGACAGGGAACGAACACTGAAGCTTTCTTT. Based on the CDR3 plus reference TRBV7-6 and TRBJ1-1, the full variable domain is GAGVSQSPRYKVTKRGQDVALRCDPISGHVSLYWYRQALGQGPEFLTYFNYEAQQDKSGLPNDRFSAERPEGSISTLTIQRTEQRDSAMYRCASSPGQGTNTEAFFGQGTRLTVV.

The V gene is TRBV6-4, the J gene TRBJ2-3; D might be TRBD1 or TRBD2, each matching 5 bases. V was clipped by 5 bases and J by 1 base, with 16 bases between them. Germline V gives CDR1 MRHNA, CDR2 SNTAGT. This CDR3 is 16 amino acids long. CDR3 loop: CASSMTVVGGTDTQYF. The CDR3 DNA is TGTGCCAGCAGTATGACAGTCGTCGGGGGCACAGATACGCAGTATTTT.

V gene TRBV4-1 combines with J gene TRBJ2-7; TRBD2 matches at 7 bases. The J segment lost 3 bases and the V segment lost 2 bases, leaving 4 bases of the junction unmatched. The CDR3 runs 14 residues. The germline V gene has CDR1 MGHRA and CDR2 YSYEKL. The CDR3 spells CASSQLAGLYEQYF. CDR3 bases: TGCGCCAGCAGCCAATTAGCGGGCCTCTACGAGCAGTACTTC.

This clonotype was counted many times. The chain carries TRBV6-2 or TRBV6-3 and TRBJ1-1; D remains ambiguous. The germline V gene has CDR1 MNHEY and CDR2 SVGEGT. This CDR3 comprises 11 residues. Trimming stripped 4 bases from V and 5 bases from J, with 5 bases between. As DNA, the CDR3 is TGTGCCAGCAGTTGGAGGACTGAAGCTTTCTTT. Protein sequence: CASSWRTEAFF.

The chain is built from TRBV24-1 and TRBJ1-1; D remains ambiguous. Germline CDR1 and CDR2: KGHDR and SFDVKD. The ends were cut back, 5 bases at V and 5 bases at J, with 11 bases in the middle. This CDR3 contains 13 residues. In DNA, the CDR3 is TGTGCCACCAGTGTTGCCGGATCAACTGAAGCTTTCTTT. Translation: CATSVAGSTEAFF.

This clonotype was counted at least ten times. CDR3 amino acids: CASAVGGMGTEAFF. Here the CDR3 DNA reads TGTGCCAGTGCGGTTGGGGGGATGGGGACTGAAGCTTTCTTT. The chain carries TRBV19 and TRBJ1-1; D perhaps matches TRBD1 (5 bases). The V end was cut by 8 bases, the J end by 5 bases, with 18 bases between. This CDR3 contains 14 residues. Per the germline V gene, CDR1 is LNHDA and CDR2 is SQIVND (reference sequence).

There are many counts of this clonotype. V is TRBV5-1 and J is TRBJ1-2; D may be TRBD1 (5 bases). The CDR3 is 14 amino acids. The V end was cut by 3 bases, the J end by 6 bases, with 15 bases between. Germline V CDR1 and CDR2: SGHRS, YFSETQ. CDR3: CASSSTRQNHGYTF. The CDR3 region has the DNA TGCGCCAGCAGCTCCACCCGACAGAACCATGGCTACACCTTC. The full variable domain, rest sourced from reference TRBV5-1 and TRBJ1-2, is KAGVTQTPRYLIKTRGQQVTLSCSPISGHRSVSWYQQTPGQGLQFLFEYFSETQRNKGNFPGRFSGRQFSNSRSEMNVSTLELGDSALYLCASSSTRQNHGYTFGSGTRLTVV.

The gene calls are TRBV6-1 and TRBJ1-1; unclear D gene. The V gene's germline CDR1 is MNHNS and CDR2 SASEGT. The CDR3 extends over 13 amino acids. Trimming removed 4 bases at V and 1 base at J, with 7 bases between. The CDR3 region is CASSVTWNTEAFF. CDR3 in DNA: TGTGCCAGCAGTGTTACATGGAACACTGAAGCTTTCTTT.

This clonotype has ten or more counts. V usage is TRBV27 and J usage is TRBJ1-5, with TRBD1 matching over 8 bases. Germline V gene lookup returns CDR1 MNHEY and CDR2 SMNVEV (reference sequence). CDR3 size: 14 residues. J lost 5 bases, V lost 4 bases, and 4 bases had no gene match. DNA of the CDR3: TGTGCCAGCAGTTCTCAGACAGGGGATCAGCCCCAGCATTTT. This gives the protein CASSSQTGDQPQHF.

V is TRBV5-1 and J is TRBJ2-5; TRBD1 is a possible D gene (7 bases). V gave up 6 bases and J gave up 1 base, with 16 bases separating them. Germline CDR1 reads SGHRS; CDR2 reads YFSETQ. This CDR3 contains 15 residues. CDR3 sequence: CASNGQAGFQETQYF. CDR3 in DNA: TGCGCCAGCAATGGACAGGCGGGGTTCCAAGAGACCCAGTACTTC.

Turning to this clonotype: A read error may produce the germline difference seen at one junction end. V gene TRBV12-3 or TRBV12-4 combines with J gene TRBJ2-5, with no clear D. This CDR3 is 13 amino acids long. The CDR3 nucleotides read TGTACCAGCAGCCTCCAGGACCAAGAGACCCAGTACTTC. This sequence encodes CTSSLQDQETQYF.

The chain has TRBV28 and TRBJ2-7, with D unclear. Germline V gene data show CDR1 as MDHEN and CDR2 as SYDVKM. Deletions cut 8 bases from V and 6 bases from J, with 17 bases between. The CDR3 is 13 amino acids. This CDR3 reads CASRQSAPAEQYF. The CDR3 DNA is TGTGCCAGCCGTCAGTCCGCGCCCGCCGAGCAGTACTTC.

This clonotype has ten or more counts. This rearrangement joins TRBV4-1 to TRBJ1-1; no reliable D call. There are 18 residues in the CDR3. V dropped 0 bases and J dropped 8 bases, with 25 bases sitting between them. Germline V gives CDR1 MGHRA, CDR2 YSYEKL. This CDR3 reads CASSQDAFRLAGGTEAFF. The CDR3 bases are TGCGCCAGCAGCCAAGATGCGTTTCGTTTGGCAGGCGGAACCGAAGCTTTCTTT.

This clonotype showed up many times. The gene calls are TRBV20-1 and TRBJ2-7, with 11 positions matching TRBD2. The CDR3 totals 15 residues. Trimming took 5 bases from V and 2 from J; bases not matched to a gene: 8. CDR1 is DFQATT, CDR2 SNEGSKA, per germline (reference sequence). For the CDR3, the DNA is TGCAGTGCTCCTCTCCCACTAGCGGGAGCCTACGAGCAGTACTTC. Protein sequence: CSAPLPLAGAYEQYF.

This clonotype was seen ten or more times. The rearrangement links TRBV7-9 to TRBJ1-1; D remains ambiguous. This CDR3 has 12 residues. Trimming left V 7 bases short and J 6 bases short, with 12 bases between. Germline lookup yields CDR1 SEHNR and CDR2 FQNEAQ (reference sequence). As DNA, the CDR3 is TGTGCCAGCACAGGTCTAAGGGCTGAAGCTTTCTTT. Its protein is CASTGLRAEAFF.

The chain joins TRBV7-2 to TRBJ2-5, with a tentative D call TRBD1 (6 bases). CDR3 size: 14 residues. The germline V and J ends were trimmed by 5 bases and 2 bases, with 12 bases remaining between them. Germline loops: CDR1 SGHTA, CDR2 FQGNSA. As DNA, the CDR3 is TGTGCCAGCAGCCCCCGGACAGTACAAGAGACCCAGTACTTC. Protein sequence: CASSPRTVQETQYF.

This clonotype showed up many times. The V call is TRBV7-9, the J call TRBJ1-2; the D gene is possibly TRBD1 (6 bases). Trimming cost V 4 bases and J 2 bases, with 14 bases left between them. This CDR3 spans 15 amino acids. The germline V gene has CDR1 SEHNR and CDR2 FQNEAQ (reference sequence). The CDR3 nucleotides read TGTGCCAGCAGCTCGTACAGGGACCCAAACTATGGCTACACCTTC. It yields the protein CASSSYRDPNYGYTF.

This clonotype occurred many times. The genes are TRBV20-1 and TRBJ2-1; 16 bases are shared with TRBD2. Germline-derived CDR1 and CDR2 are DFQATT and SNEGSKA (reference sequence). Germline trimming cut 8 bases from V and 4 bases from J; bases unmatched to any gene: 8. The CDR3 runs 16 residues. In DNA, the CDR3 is TGCAGTCCCGCCGGGACTAGCGGGAGGGCGTACAATGAGCAGTTCTTC. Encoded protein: CSPAGTSGRAYNEQFF.

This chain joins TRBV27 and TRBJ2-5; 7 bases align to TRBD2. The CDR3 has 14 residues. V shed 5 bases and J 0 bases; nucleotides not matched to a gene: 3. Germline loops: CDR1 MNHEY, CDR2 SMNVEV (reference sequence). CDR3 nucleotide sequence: TGTGCCAGCAGTCTAGCGGTATACCAAGAGACCCAGTACTTC. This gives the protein CASSLAVYQETQYF.

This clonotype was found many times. Here the CDR3 DNA reads TGCGCCACCAAGGAGGGGGGTGGAAGGACTGAAGCTTTCTTT. Translation: CATKEGGGRTEAFF. The V gene is TRBV5-1, the J gene TRBJ1-1; possibly TRBD1 for D (6 bases). Germline V gene lookup returns CDR1 SGHRS and CDR2 YFSETQ. The CDR3 contains 14 residues. V was clipped by 9 bases and J by 5 bases, with 20 bases between them. Using reference TRBV5-1 and TRBJ1-1 for the parts outside the CDR3, the full variable domain is KAGVTQTPRYLIKTRGQQVTLSCSPISGHRSVSWYQQTPGQGLQFLFEYFSETQRNKGNFPGRFSGRQFSNSRSEMNVSTLELGDSALYLCATKEGGGRTEAFFGQGTRLTVV.